This T cell receptor (beta chain) was documented in a study of a mutant IDH1 vaccine in newly diagnosed glioma (dated by TCRdb to the early 2020s). Some background on the complete study: Across visits V03 through V10, patients got a total of eight vaccinations, given in weeks 1, 3, 5, 7, 11, 15, 19 and 23. In the chemotherapy-containing groups, vaccination started alongside temozolomide cycles, whereas in patients who had radiotherapy alone it started 4-6 weeks after radiotherapy. Of the approximately 29 treated patients, approximately 62% were male and around 40% were female, and a mean age of approximately 40 years was recorded. Before enrollment, most patients had been given radiochemotherapy with temozolomide as standard therapy, while the rest had received either radiotherapy alone or temozolomide alone. Peripheral blood was drawn at six visits: V03 (baseline), V05, V07, V10, V12 and V13. For exploratory analyses, 25 to 30 treated patients had longitudinal TCRB deep sequencing done wherever samples were available. Overall study outcomes, separate from this receptor: Availability determined which PBMC samples were chosen for TCRB deep sequencing. Vaccine-induced immune responses across multiple MHC alleles were detected in roughly 94% of patients. Changes in the top peripheral T cell clonotypes picked up by TCRB sequencing did not appear to be linked to pseudoprogression. According to the authors, sample limitations meant that analyses of patient blood samples could not be reproduced.

Points on this clone: Which antigen it targets is not known. No quality values exist for individual bases; no much larger clone is one base distant.

The trim is 6 bases for V and 8 bases for J, with a gap of 19 bases between the germline ends. The CDR3 runs 15 residues from the cysteine to the phenylalanine. Just CDR3 DNA is preserved here, 45 bases in frame from base 1. Via the germline V gene, CDR1 is SNHLY and CDR2 FYNNEI. To prepare the library, the immunoSEQ multiplex PCR assay was applied. Rearranged TCR beta chain sequences were amplified with the hsTCRB Kit following the manufacturer's protocol. TCRB libraries were sequenced on an Illumina MiSeq. The paper's processing steps were these. The proprietary platform of the kit vendor was used for demultiplexing, trimming and gene mapping. What TCRdb holds here is the immuneACCESS table cut down to in-frame rearrangements. Part of the clones is not present; checked against another copy, under half of the missing clones reflect an unresolved V gene, and the others are unexplained. V, J and clone size are taken as reported in that table, and D and trimming were inferred from the DNA itself. The sample table records around 38,000 clones; roughly 80% of these occur just once. The ten largest clonotypes hold approximately 25% of the sample.

This specimen's time point label, interpreted: week 5, during vaccination. Every vaccine dose consisted of 300 ug of a 20-mer mutant IDH1 peptide in Montanide, administered subcutaneously together with topical imiquimod. The donors had newly diagnosed IDH1-mutant astrocytomas of WHO grade 3 or 4 that showed loss of nuclear ATRX. The samples were drawn from NOA16, a multicentre, single-arm, open-label phase I trial in Germany that tested a mutant IDH1 peptide vaccine in humans for the first time. Genomic DNA for TCRB sequencing was extracted from EDTA blood using the DNeasy Blood and Tissue Kit. This material consisted of PBMCs, taken from a glioma patient whose treatment included an IDH1 peptide vaccine. The TCR comes from a man aged 25-40 years with glioma. The V and J genes are TRBV2 and TRBJ1-4; the D gene is possibly TRBD1, with 6 bases matching. The CDR3 region: CASSVNTGSREKLFF. The bases read TGTGCCAGCAGCGTTAATACAGGGTCCAGGGAAAAACTGTTTTTT.